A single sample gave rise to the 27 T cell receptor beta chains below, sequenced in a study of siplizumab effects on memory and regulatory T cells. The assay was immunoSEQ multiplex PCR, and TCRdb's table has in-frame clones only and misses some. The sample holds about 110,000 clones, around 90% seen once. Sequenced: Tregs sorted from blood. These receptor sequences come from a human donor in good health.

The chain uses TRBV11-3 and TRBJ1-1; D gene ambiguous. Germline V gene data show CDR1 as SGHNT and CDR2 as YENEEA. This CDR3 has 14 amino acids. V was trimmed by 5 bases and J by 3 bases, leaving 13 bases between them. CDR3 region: CASSLSAEYTEAFF. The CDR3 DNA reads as TGTGCCAGCAGCCTTAGCGCAGAATACACTGAAGCTTTCTTT.

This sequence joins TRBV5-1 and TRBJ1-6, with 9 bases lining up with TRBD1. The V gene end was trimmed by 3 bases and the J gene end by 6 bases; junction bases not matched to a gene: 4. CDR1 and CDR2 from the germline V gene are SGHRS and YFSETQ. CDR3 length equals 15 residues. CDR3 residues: CASSWEGQGNSPLHF. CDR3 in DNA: TGCGCCAGCAGCTGGGAGGGACAGGGTAATTCACCCCTCCACTTT.

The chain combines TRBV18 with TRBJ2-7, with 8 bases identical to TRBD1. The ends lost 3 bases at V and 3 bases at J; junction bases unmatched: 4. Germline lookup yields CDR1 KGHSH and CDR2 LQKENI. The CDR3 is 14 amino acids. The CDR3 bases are TGTGCCAGCTCACCGACGACAGGGGACTACGAGCAGTACTTC. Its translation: CASSPTTGDYEQYF.

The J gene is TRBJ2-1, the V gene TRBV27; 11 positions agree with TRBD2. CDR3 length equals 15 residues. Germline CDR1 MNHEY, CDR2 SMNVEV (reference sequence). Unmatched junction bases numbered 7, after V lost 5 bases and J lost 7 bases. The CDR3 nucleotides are TGTGCCAGCAGTCTTAGCGGGAGGGCCTGGAATGAGCAGTTCTTC. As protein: CASSLSGRAWNEQFF.

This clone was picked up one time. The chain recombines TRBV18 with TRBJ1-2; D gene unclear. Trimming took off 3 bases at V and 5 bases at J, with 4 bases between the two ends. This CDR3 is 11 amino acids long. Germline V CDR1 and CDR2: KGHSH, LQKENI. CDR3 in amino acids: CASSPGYGYTF. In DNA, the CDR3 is TGTGCCAGCTCACCGGGATATGGCTACACCTTC.

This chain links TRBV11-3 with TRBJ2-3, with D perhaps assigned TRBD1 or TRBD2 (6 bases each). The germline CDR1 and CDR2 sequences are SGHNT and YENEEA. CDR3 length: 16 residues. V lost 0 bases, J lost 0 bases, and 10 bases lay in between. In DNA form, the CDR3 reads TGTGCCAGCAGCTTAGATGGGGGGCGAAGCACAGATACGCAGTATTTT. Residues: CASSLDGGRSTDTQYF. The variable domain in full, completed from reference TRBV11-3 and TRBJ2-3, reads EAGVVQSPRYKIIEKKQPVAFWCNPISGHNTLYWYLQNLGQGPELLIRYENEEAVDDSQLPKDRFSAERLKGVDSTLKIQPAELGDSAVYLCASSLDGGRSTDTQYFGPGTRLTVL.

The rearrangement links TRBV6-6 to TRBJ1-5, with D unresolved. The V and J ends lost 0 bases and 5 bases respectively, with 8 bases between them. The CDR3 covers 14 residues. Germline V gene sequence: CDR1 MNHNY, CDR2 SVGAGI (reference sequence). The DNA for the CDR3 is TGTGCCAGCAGTTACTCCCCAGATTATCAGCCCCAGCATTTT. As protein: CASSYSPDYQPQHF.

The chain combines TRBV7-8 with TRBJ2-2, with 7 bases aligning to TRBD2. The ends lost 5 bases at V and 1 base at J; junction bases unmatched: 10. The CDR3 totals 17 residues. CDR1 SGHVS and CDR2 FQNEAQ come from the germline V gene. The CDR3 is CASSPGRTRKNTGELFF. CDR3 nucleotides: TGTGCCAGCAGCCCCGGCAGGACTAGGAAGAACACCGGGGAGCTGTTTTTT.

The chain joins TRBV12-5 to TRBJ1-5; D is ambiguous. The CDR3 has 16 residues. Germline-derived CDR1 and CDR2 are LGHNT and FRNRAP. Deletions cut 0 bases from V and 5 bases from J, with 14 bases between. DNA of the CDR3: TGTGCTAGTGGTTTGGTATATGGTGGGTATTATCAGCCCCAGCATTTT. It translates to CASGLVYGGYYQPQHF. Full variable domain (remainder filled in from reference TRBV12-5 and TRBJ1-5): DARVTQTPRHKVTEMGQEVTMRCQPILGHNTVFWYRQTMMQGLELLAYFRNRAPLDDSGMPKDRFSAEMPDATLATLKIQPSEPRDSAVYFCASGLVYGGYYQPQHFGDGTRLSIL.

CDR3 coding DNA: TGCACCAGCAGCCAAGATCAGGCCGGACAGGGGACCTACGAGCAGTACTTC. It codes for CTSSQDQAGQGTYEQYF. The J gene is TRBJ2-7, the V gene TRBV1; the table calls TRBD1, which could not be checked here. TRBV1 constitutes a pseudogene. The CDR3 is 17 residues long.

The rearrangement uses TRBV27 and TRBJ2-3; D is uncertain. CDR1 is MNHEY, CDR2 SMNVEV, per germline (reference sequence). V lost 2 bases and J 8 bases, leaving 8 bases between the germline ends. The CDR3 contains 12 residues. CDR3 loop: CASSLIGSTQYF. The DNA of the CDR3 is TGTGCCAGCAGTTTAATAGGTTCTACGCAGTATTTT.

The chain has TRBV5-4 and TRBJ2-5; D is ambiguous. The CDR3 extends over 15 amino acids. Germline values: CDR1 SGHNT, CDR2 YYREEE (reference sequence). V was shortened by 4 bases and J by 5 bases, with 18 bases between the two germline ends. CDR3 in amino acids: CASSQAGQLRETQYF. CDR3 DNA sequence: TGTGCCAGCAGCCAGGCCGGCCAGCTCAGGGAGACCCAGTACTTC.

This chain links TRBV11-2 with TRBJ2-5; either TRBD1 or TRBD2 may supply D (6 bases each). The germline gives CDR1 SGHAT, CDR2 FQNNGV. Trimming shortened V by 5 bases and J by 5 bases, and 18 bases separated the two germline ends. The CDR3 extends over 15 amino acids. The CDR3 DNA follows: TGTGCCAGCAGCCGACTTGTGGGGGGCCGGGAGACCCAGTACTTC. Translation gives CASSRLVGGRETQYF. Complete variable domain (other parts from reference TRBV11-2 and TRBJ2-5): EAGVAQSPRYKIIEKRQSVAFWCNPISGHATLYWYQQILGQGPKLLIQFQNNGVVDDSQLPKDRFSAERLKGVDSTLKIQPAKLEDSAVYLCASSRLVGGRETQYFGPGTRLLVL.

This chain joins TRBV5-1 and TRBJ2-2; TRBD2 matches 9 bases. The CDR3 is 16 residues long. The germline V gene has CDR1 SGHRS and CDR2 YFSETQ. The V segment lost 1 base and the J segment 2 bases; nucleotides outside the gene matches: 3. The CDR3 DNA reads TGCGCCAGCAGCTTGTTGCTAGCGGGAAACACCGGGGAGCTGTTTTTT. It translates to CASSLLLAGNTGELFF.

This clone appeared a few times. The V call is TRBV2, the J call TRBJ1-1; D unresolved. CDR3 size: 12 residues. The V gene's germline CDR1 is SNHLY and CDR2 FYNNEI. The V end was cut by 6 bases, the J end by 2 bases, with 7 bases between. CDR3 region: CASRGINTEAFF. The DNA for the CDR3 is TGTGCCAGCAGGGGGATAAACACTGAAGCTTTCTTT. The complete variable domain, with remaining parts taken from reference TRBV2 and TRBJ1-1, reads EPEVTQTPSHQVTQMGQEVILRCVPISNHLYFYWYRQILGQKVEFLVSFYNNEISEKSEIFDDQFSVERPDGSNFTLKIRSTKLEDSAMYFCASRGINTEAFFGQGTRLTVV.

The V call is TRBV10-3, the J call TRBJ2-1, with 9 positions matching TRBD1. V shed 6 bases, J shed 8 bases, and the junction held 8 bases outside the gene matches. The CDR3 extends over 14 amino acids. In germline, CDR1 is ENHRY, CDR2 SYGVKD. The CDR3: CAISRDRVSDEQFF. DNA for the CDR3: TGTGCCATCAGCCGGGACAGGGTGTCGGATGAGCAGTTCTTC.

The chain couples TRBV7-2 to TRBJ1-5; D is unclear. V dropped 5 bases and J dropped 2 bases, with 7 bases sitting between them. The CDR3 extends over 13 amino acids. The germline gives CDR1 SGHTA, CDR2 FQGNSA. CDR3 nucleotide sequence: TGTGCCAGCAGCCTGTACGGCAATCAGCCCCAGCATTTT. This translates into CASSLYGNQPQHF.

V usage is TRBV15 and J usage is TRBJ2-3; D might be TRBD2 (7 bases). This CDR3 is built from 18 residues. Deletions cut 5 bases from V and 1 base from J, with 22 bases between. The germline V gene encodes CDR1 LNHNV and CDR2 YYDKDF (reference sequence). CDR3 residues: CATSRRPRPGGRTDTQYF. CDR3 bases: TGTGCCACCAGCCGCCGACCTCGGCCCGGGGGGCGCACAGATACGCAGTATTTT.

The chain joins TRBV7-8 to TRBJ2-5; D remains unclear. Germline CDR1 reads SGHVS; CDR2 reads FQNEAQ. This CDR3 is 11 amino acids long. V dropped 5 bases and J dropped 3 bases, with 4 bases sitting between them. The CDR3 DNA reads TGTGCCAGCAGCCTTAAAGAGACCCAGTACTTC. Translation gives CASSLKETQYF. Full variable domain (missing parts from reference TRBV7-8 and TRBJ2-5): GAGVSQSPRYKVAKRGQDVALRCDPISGHVSLFWYQQALGQGPEFLTYFQNEAQLDKSGLPSDRFFAERPEGSVSTLKIQRTQQEDSAVYLCASSLKETQYFGPGTRLLVL.

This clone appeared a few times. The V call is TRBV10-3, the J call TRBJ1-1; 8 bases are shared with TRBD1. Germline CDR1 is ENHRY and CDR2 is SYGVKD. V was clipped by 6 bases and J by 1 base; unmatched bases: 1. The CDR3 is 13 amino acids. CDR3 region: CAIRGTGNTEAFF. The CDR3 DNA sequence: TGTGCCATCAGGGGGACAGGGAACACTGAAGCTTTCTTT.

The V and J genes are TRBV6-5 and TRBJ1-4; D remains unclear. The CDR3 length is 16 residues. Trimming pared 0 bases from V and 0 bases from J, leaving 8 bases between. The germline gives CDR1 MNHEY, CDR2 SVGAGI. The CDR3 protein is CASSYSIRTTNEKLFF. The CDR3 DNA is TGTGCCAGCAGTTACTCCATTCGCACAACTAATGAAAAACTGTTTTTT.

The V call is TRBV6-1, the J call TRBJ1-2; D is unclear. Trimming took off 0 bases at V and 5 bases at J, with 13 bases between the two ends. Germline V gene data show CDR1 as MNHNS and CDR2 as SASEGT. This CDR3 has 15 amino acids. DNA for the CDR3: TGTGCCAGCAGTGAAGCTTGGACGGCAGTATATGGCTACACCTTC. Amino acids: CASSEAWTAVYGYTF.

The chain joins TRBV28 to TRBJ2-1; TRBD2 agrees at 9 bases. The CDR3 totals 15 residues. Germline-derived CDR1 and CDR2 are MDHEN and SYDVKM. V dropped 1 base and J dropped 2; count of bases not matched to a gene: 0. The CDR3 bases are TGTGCCAGCAGTTTATCTAGCGGGGCCTACAATGAGCAGTTCTTC. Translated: CASSLSSGAYNEQFF.

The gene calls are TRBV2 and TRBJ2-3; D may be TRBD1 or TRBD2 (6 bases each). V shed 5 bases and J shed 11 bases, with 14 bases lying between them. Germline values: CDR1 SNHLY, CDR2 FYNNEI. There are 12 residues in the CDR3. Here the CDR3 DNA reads TGTGCCAGCAGTCCCTCACAGGGAGGGCAGTATTTT. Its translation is CASSPSQGGQYF.

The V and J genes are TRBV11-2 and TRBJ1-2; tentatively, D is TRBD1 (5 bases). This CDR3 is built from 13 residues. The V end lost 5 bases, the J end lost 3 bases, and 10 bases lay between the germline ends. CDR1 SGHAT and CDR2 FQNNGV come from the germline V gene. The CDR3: CASSQGGYYGYTF. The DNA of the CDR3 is TGTGCCAGCAGCCAGGGTGGCTACTATGGCTACACCTTC. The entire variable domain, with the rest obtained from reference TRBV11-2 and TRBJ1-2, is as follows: EAGVAQSPRYKIIEKRQSVAFWCNPISGHATLYWYQQILGQGPKLLIQFQNNGVVDDSQLPKDRFSAERLKGVDSTLKIQPAKLEDSAVYLCASSQGGYYGYTFGSGTRLTVV.

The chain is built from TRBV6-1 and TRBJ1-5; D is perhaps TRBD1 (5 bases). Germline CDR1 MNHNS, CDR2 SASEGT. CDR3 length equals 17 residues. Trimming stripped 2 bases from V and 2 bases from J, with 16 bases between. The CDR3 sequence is CASSELAGMRGNQPQHF. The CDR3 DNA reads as TGTGCCAGCAGTGAATTGGCAGGGATGAGGGGCAATCAGCCCCAGCATTTT.

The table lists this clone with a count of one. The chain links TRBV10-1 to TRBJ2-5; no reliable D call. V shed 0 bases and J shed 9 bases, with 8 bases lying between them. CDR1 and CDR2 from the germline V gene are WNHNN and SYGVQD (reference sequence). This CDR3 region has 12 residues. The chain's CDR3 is CASSESPGSQYF. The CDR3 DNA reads TGCGCCAGCAGTGAGTCTCCCGGGTCCCAGTACTTC.